This TCR beta chain was captured in a study of shared clonotypes between healthy human individuals. V gave up 5 bases and J gave up 4 bases, with 11 bases separating them. The V gene's germline CDR1 is SGHDN and CDR2 FVKESK. The CDR3 is 13 amino acids. Only in-frame clones appear in the TCRdb table, and some are missing; sequencing was by immunoSEQ multiplex PCR. The sample lists some 2,100,000 clones; more than 90% were seen once. Sequencing was done on a sample of naive CD4+ T cells sorted from blood. As to subset: CD45RA+ positively selected. The receptor's source is a man between 18 and 35 years old in good health. The rearrangement links TRBV14 to TRBJ1-2; D remains ambiguous. The CDR3 DNA is TGTGCCAGCAGCATGGATATCCTCTATGGCTACACCTTC. Protein product: CASSMDILYGYTF.